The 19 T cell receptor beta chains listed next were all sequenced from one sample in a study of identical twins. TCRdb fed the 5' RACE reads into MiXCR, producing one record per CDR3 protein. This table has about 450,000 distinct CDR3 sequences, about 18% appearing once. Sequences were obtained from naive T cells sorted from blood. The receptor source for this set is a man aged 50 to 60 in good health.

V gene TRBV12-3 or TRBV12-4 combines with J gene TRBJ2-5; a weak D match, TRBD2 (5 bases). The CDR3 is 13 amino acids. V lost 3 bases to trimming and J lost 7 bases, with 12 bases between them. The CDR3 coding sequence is TGTGCCAGCAGTTTGAGGGAGCTCGGGACCCAGTACTTC. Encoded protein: CASSLRELGTQYF.

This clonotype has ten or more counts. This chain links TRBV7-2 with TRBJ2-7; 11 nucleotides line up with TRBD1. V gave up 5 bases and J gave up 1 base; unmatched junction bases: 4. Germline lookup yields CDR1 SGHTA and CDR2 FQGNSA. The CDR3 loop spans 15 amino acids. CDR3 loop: CASSPDRGLSYEQYF. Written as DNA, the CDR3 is TGTGCCAGCAGCCCGGACAGGGGGCTGTCCTACGAGCAGTACTTC.

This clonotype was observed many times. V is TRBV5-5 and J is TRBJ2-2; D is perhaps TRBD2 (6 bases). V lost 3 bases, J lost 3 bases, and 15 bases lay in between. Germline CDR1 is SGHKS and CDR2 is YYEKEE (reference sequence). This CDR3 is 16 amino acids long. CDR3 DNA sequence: TGTGCCAGCAGCTCCCGGACGGGCGGGGACACCGGGGAGCTGTTTTTT. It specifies CASSSRTGGDTGELFF.

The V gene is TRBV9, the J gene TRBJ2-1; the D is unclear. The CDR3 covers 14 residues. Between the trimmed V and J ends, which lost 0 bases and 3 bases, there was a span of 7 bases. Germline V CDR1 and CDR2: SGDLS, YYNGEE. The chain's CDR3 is CASSVELYYNEQFF. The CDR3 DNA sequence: TGTGCCAGCAGCGTAGAACTATACTACAATGAGCAGTTCTTC.

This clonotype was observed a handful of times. CDR3: CASSYSRDTQYF. As DNA, the CDR3 is TGTGCCAGCAGTTACTCGCGAGATACGCAGTATTTT. The chain couples TRBV6-2 or TRBV6-3 to TRBJ2-3, with D uncertain. Trimming took off 0 bases at V and 5 bases at J, with 3 bases between the two ends. CDR3 length equals 12 residues. Germline lookup yields CDR1 MNHEY and CDR2 SVGEGT.

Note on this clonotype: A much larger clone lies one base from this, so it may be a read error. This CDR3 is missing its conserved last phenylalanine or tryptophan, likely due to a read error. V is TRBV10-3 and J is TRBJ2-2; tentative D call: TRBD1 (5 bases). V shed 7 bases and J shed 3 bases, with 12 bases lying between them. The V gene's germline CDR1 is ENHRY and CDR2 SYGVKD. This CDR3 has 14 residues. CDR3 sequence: CAITSDTYTGELFS. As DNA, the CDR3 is TGTGCCATCACCTCGGACACGTACACCGGGGAGCTGTTTTCT.

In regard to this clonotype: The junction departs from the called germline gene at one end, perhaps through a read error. The CDR3 DNA reads TGTACCAGCAGCCTTCAGGGGGCTAGGGCAGATACGCAGTATTTT. This gives the protein CTSSLQGARADTQYF. The chain links TRBV7-3 to TRBJ2-3, with 8 bases fitting TRBD1. Germline loops: CDR1 SGHTA, CDR2 FQGTGA. This CDR3 is built from 15 residues.

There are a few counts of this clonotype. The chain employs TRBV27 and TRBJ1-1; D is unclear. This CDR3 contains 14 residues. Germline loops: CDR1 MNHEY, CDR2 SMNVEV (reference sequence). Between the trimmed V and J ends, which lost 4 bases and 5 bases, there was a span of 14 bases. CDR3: CASSSGPKGTEAFF. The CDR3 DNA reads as TGTGCCAGCAGTTCCGGACCTAAAGGAACTGAAGCTTTCTTT.

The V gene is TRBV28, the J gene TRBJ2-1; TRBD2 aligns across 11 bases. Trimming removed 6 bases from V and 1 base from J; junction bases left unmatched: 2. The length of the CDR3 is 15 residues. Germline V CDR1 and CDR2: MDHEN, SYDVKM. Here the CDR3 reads CASRVAGGSYNEQFF. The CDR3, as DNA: TGTGCCAGCAGAGTAGCGGGAGGGTCCTACAATGAGCAGTTCTTC.

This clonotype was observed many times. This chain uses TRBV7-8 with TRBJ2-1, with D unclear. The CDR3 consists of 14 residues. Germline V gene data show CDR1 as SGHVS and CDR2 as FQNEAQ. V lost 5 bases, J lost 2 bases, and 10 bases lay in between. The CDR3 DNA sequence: TGTGCCAGCAGCCCCCAGGCGACCTACAATGAGCAGTTCTTC. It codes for CASSPQATYNEQFF.

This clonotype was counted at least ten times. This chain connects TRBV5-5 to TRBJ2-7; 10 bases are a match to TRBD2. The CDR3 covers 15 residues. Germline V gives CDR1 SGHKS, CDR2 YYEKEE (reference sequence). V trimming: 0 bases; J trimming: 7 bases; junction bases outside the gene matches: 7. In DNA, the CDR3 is TGTGCCAGCAGCTTGGTAGCGGGAGGAAGCGTGGAGCAGTACTTC. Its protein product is CASSLVAGGSVEQYF.

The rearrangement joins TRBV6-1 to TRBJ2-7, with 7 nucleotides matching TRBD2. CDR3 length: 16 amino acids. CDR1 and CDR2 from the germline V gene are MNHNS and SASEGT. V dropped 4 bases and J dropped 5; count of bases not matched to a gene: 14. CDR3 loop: CASSVDGWEGLDEQYF. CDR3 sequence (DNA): TGTGCCAGCAGTGTAGACGGGTGGGAGGGCCTTGACGAGCAGTACTTC.

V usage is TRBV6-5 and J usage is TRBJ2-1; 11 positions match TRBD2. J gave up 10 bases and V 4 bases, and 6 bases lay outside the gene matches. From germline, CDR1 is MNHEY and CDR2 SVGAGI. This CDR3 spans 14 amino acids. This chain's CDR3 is CASSWTSGPPEQFF. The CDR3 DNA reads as TGTGCCAGCAGTTGGACTAGCGGGCCCCCGGAGCAGTTCTTC.

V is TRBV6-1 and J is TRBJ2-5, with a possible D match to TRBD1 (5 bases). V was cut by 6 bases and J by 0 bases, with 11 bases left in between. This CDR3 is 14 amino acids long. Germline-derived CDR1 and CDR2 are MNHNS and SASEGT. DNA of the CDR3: TGTGCCAGCAGCCGAGGCAGGGACCAAGAGACCCAGTACTTC. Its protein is CASSRGRDQETQYF.

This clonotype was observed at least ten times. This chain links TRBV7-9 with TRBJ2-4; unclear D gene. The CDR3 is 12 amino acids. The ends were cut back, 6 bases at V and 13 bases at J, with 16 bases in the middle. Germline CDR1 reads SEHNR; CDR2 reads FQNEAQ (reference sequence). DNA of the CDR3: TGTGCCAGCAGTCTAGAATCCATCCGGCAGTACTTC. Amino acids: CASSLESIRQYF.

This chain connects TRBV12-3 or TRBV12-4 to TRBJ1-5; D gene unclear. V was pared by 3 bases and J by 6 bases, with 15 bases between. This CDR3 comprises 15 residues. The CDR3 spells CASSFGVKLVQPQHF. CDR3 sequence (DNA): TGTGCCAGCAGTTTCGGCGTGAAGCTTGTTCAGCCCCAGCATTTT.

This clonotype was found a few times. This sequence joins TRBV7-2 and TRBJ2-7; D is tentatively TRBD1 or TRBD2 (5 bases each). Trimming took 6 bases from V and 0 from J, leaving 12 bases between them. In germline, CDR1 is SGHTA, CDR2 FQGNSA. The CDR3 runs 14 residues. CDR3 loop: CASSQPGRSYEQYF. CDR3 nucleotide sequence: TGTGCCAGCAGTCAACCGGGGCGCTCCTACGAGCAGTACTTC.

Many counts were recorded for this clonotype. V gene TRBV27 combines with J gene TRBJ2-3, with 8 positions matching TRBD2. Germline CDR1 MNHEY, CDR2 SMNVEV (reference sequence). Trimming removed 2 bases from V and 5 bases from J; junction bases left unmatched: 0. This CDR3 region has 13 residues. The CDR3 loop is CASSLLAGDTQYF. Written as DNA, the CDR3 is TGTGCCAGCAGTTTACTAGCGGGAGATACGCAGTATTTT.

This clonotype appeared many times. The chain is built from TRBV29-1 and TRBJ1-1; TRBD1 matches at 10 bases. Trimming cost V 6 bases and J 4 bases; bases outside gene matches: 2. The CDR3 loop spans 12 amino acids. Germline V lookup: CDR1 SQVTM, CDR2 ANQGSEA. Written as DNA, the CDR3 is TGCAGCGTGGGGACAGGGGTCACTGAAGCTTTCTTT. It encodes CSVGTGVTEAFF.